This TCR beta chain comes out of a study of blood T cell repertoires in COVID-19. Study overall: T cells, B-cell-depleted T cells, or PBMCs provided the cDNA or gDNA that served as material.

Authors' data handling: Estimation of nucleated cell counts was performed using reference gene primer amplification. The repertoire was sequenced with immunoSEQ multiplex PCR; TCRdb's copy has only in-frame clones and lacks some. V and J calls plus clone size are reproduced from that table; the DNA served to infer D and trimming. Of about 210,000 clones in the sample, around 80% were seen once. V lost 5 bases, J lost 8 bases, and 21 bases lay in between. The germline V gene encodes CDR1 MNHEY and CDR2 SMNVEV (reference sequence). The CDR3 extends over 16 amino acids. The sample consisted of peripheral blood. The chain recombines TRBV27 with TRBJ1-4, with D possibly TRBD1 on 5 matching bases. The sequence derives from a woman between 40 and 50 years old with acute or convalescent COVID-19. The CDR3 sequence: CASSPSFSGGREKLFF. The CDR3 nucleotides are TGTGCCAGCAGTCCATCTTTTTCGGGGGGGAGGGAAAAACTGTTTTTT.